Listed below are T cell receptor beta chains from one sample, sequenced in a study of cytomegalovirus exposure and HLA in healthy donors. Method: immunoSEQ multiplex PCR; TCRdb's copy keeps in-frame clones and lacks some. This sample's table has 20,000 to 25,000 clones. The source material was PBMCs. The receptors come from a male donor in good health and CMV-seropositive. CDR3s include the opening cysteine and the closing phenylalanine or tryptophan.

v_gene	j_gene	CDR3aa
TRBV27	TRBJ2-1	CASSSGPDLGEQFF
TRBV2	TRBJ2-7	CASIIPGQSVYEQYF
TRBV4-3	TRBJ1-5	CASSQELLNQPQHF
TRBV30	TRBJ1-2	CAFRDRGKANYGYTF
TRBV5-1	TRBJ2-7	CASSLFLSGEQYF
TRBV30	TRBJ2-7	CAWSRVFGQGPTYEQYF
TRBV28	TRBJ2-7	CASSLIGSTSYEQYF
TRBV5-1	TRBJ2-7	CASSLGGTGAYEQYF
TRBV19	TRBJ1-4	CASSPDTGPRNEKLFF
TRBV7-7	TRBJ2-7	CASSQGDRGEQYF
TRBV27	TRBJ1-4	CASSSQDRAQLFF
TRBV4-1	TRBJ1-2	CASSPGTGKSYGYTF
TRBV18	TRBJ2-5	CASSRQTGQETQYF
TRBV5-1	TRBJ2-1	CASSLTGLAGPPSYNEQFF
TRBV5-1	TRBJ2-3	CASSSRTGGATDTQYF
TRBV10-3	TRBJ2-2	CAIRGRDDTGELFF
TRBV30	TRBJ1-5	CAWSVAGEQPQHF
TRBV21-1	TRBJ1-6	CASSRPGQGAIYNSPLHF
TRBV9	TRBJ2-1	CASSVAASGGDEQFF
TRBV4-1	TRBJ2-1	CASSQGDSPYNEQFF
TRBV6-6	TRBJ2-7	CASSREGSEQYF
TRBV2	TRBJ2-4	CASSDLGGKNIQYF
TRBV5-4	TRBJ1-2	CASSFGVIPLYGYTF
TRBV6-5	TRBJ1-5	CASSPGTTVGQPQHF
TRBV11-2	TRBJ1-3	CASSPQTGNTIYF
TRBV9	TRBJ2-3	CASSVGPGGPTDTQYF
TRBV27	TRBJ2-1	CASSAPGQRRNEQFF
TRBV29-1	TRBJ2-7	CSVADTPYEQYF
TRBV6-1	TRBJ2-1	CASSETSGGLSEEFF
TRBV28	TRBJ1-1	CASSPDTEAFF
TRBV4-3	TRBJ2-6	CASSQGDSSSGANVLTF
TRBV5-4	TRBJ2-2	CASSLVRGSSGELFF
TRBV18	TRBJ1-5	CASSPRGTGFNQPQHF
TRBV30	TRBJ2-2	CAWSPPLAGNTGELFF
TRBV14	TRBJ1-3	CASSQEGGSGNTIYF
TRBV29-1	TRBJ2-5	CSVGEDREGQETQYF
TRBV2	TRBJ2-6	CASSESASTGANVLTF
TRBV7-2	TRBJ1-2	CASSQTIYGYTF
TRBV18	TRBJ1-2	CASSPGGQGVDGYTF
TRBV6-1	TRBJ2-1	CASSERGGSGYNEQFF
TRBV7-3	TRBJ1-2	CASSASSLGYTF
TRBV9	TRBJ2-7	CASSVGSEAGTEQYF
TRBV6-6	TRBJ1-2	CASSLGTQWSKGYTF
TRBV5-1	TRBJ1-1	CASSLGQGTDPRDTEAFF
TRBV7-6	TRBJ1-2	CASSPGLPGTDGYTF
TRBV4-2	TRBJ1-5	CASSQGWDSNQPQHF
TRBV25-1	TRBJ1-1	CASSDPGTGMNTEAFF